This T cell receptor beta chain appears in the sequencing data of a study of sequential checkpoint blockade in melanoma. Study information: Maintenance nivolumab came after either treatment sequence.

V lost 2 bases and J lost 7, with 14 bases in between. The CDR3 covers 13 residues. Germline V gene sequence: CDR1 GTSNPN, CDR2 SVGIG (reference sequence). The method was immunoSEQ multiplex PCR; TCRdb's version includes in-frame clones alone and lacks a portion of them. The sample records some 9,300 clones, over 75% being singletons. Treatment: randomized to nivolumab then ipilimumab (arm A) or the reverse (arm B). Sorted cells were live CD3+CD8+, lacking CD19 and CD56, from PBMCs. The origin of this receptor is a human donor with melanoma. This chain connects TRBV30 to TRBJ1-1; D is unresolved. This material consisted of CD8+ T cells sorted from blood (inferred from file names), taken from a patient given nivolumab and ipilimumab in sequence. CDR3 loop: CAWSPTRRSEAFF. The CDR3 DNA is TGTGCCTGGAGTCCAACGAGGCGGAGTGAAGCTTTCTTT.